This T cell receptor beta chain derives from a study of T cell responses to AZD1222 COVID-19 vaccine. The germline CDR1 and CDR2 sequences are MGHDK and SYGVNS. Trimming removed 8 bases from V and 7 bases from J; junction bases left unmatched: 6. This CDR3 comprises 14 residues. Here immunoSEQ multiplex PCR was the method, and the copy in TCRdb shows in-frame clones only, minus some. The sample lists over 100,000 clones, approximately 91% occurring once. Study results and caveats: After the peak T cell response, and only then, were repertoires sampled.

On this clone itself: Its antigen is still unknown.

The source is an adult in good health. The V and J genes are TRBV25-1 and TRBJ2-2; TRBD2 aligns across 11 bases. Sequences were derived from peripheral blood, sampled on day 0 of AZD1222 vaccination. In DNA, the CDR3 is TGTGCCAGCGCCTTAGCGGGAGGGGTCGGGGAGCTGTTTTTT. Encoded protein: CASALAGGVGELFF. The entire variable domain, with the rest obtained from reference TRBV25-1 and TRBJ2-2, is as follows: EADIYQTPRYLVIGTGKKITLECSQTMGHDKMYWYQQDPGMELHLIHYSYGVNSTEKGDLSSESTVSRIRTEHFPLTLESARPSHTSQYLCASALAGGVGELFFGEGSRLTVL.